One and the same sample provided the 5 T cell receptor beta chains below, sequenced in a study of blood T cell repertoires in COVID-19. Method: immunoSEQ multiplex PCR; TCRdb's copy keeps in-frame clones and lacks some. The sample contains some 180,000 clones, about 80% of which appear only once. Sequencing was performed on peripheral blood. Receptor source: a woman aged 55-69 years with COVID-19, enrolled during active disease.

The chain is built from TRBV2 and TRBJ2-3; D may be TRBD2 (6 bases). Trimming took 6 bases from V and 1 from J, leaving 11 bases between them. The CDR3 spans 14 residues. Germline CDR1 SNHLY, CDR2 FYNNEI. The CDR3 DNA reads as TGTGCCAGCAGGGTCGCTAGCGGCACAGATACGCAGTATTTT. This translates into CASRVASGTDTQYF.

The CDR3 here is CASTPEQSGQGLREKLFF. The CDR3 DNA reads TGTGCCAGCACCCCGGAACAAAGCGGACAGGGTCTGAGGGAAAAACTGTTTTTT. The rearrangement links TRBV28 to TRBJ1-4; 8 bases are a match to TRBD1. Germline V gives CDR1 MDHEN, CDR2 SYDVKM. This CDR3 has 18 residues. Trimming took 7 bases from V and 8 from J; bases not matched to a gene: 21.

This clone has a single count. CDR3 coding DNA: TGTGCCAGCAGTCGCCAACAGGGCCGGAACACTGAAGCTTTCTTT. As protein: CASSRQQGRNTEAFF. The chain couples TRBV5-5 to TRBJ1-1, with D possibly matching TRBD1 (6 bases). The CDR3 loop spans 15 amino acids. CDR1 and CDR2 from the germline V gene are SGHKS and YYEKEE (reference sequence). V gave up 5 bases and J gave up 1 base, with 15 bases separating them. The whole variable domain, remainder taken from reference TRBV5-5 and TRBJ1-1, is DAGVTQSPTHLIKTRGQQVTLRCSPISGHKSVSWYQQVLGQGPQFIFQYYEKEERGRGNFPDRFSARQFPNYSSELNVNALLLGDSALYLCASSRQQGRNTEAFFGQGTRLTVV.

The chain couples TRBV5-6 to TRBJ1-2, with 11 bases identical to TRBD1. This CDR3 has 17 amino acids. Trimming at V came to 2 bases and at J to 4 bases, leaving 10 bases not matched to a gene. Germline V CDR1 and CDR2: SGHDT, YYEEEE. The DNA of the CDR3 is TGTGCCAGCAGCTTCCCTGGACAGGGGGCAACACTCTATGGCTACACCTTC. This gives the protein CASSFPGQGATLYGYTF.

The chain uses TRBV13 and TRBJ2-3; the match to TRBD2 covers 7 bases. This CDR3 has 14 residues. Germline CDR1 and CDR2: PRHDT and FYEKMQ (reference sequence). Trimming removed 5 bases from V and 2 bases from J; junction bases left unmatched: 4. This chain's CDR3 is CASSPREDTDTQYF. The CDR3 coding sequence is TGTGCCAGCAGCCCTCGGGAGGACACAGATACGCAGTATTTT.